The 18 T cell receptor beta chains in this list originate from one sample, sequenced in a study of Ad26.COV2.S vaccination and SARS-CoV-2 variants. The assay was immunoSEQ multiplex PCR, and TCRdb's table has in-frame clones only and misses some. The sample lists roughly 680,000 clones; around 89% were seen once. Described treatment: some 19 received Ad26.COV2.S at low or high dose, single or two shots; several received placebo; per-sample allocation not given. Day 63 after the first injection of vaccine or placebo was the sampling time. Sequencing was performed on peripheral blood, taken in a trial of Ad26.COV2.S vaccine versus placebo. These receptors originate from a person between 18 and 59 years old who received the Ad26.COV2.S COVID-19 vaccine or a placebo.

The J gene is TRBJ1-2, the V gene TRBV30; D gene unclear. The germline V gene has CDR1 GTSNPN and CDR2 SVGIG (reference sequence). This CDR3 is built from 12 residues. DNA of the CDR3: TGTGCACAGCTCGGCGGGCCTGGAGGGTACACCTTC. This gives the protein CAQLGGPGGYTF.

As DNA, the CDR3 is TGTGCCAGCTCCAAACCGCCATATGGCTACACCTTC. Translation gives CASSKPPYGYTF. The rearrangement uses TRBV12-3 or TRBV12-4 and TRBJ1-2; D is unresolved. This CDR3 contains 12 residues. V gave up 8 bases and J gave up 5 bases, with 12 bases separating them.

The rearrangement uses TRBV23-1 and TRBJ1-2; TRBD1 is a possible D gene (6 bases). TRBV23-1 is recorded as an ORF, its role being uncertain. Trimming took off 2 bases at V and 6 bases at J, with 19 bases between the two ends. This CDR3 region has 16 residues. CDR3 sequence reads: CASSQRVGARANGYTF. The CDR3, as DNA: TGCGCCAGCAGTCAAAGGGTGGGGGCCCGGGCCAATGGCTACACCTTC.

V usage is TRBV7-2 and J usage is TRBJ1-1; no clear D. The CDR3 covers 14 residues. V was trimmed by 3 bases and J by 0 bases, leaving 8 bases between them. The germline V gene encodes CDR1 SGHTA and CDR2 FQGNSA. The CDR3 DNA sequence: TGTGCCAGCAGCTTCGGAACCTTGAACACTGAAGCTTTCTTT. The encoded protein is CASSFGTLNTEAFF.

This chain uses TRBV2 with TRBJ1-4; TRBD1 might be the D (5 bases). This CDR3 comprises 13 residues. Trimming removed 9 bases at V and 8 bases at J, with 16 bases between. Germline V gives CDR1 SNHLY, CDR2 FYNNEI. As DNA, the CDR3 is TGTGCCAGTCAGGGACGCAGCGGGGAAAAACTGTTTTTT. Translated: CASQGRSGEKLFF.

The chain uses TRBV29-1 and TRBJ1-2, with 9 bases that match TRBD1. The CDR3 contains 14 residues. CDR1 and CDR2 from the germline V gene are SQVTM and ANQGSEA. The V gene end was trimmed by 6 bases and the J gene end by 1 base; junction bases not matched to a gene: 6. CDR3 in DNA: TGCAGCGTCGGTAACAGGGGGCGTAACTATGGCTACACCTTC. Its translation is CSVGNRGRNYGYTF.

The rearrangement joins TRBV29-1 to TRBJ1-1; 10 bases are a match to TRBD1. This CDR3 has 12 amino acids. V was pared by 8 bases and J by 3 bases, with 3 bases of the junction left unmatched. Germline CDR1 and CDR2: SQVTM and ANQGSEA. The CDR3 DNA follows: TGCAGCTCCGGACAGGGGGACACTGAAGCTTTCTTT. It is translated as CSSGQGDTEAFF.

The chain joins TRBV3-1 (or the pseudogene TRBV3-2) to TRBJ1-1, with 8 bases fitting TRBD1. From germline, CDR1 is LGHDT and CDR2 YNNKEL (reference sequence). Trimming cost V 0 bases and J 6 bases; bases outside gene matches: 6. The CDR3 is 15 residues long. CDR3 region: CASSQDATGVSEAFF. The CDR3 nucleotides read TGTGCCAGCAGCCAAGATGCGACAGGGGTCTCTGAAGCTTTCTTT.

The chain is built from TRBV7-2 and TRBJ2-1, with D possibly being TRBD1 (5 bases). The CDR3 runs 15 residues. Germline V CDR1 and CDR2: SGHTA, FQGNSA. Trimming removed 2 bases at V and 8 bases at J, with 16 bases between. CDR3 protein: CASSLKGPTGDEQFF. The CDR3 DNA reads as TGTGCCAGCAGCTTAAAGGGGCCTACTGGGGATGAGCAGTTCTTC. The variable domain in full, with the rest retrieved from reference TRBV7-2 and TRBJ2-1, is GAGVSQSPSNKVTEKGKDVELRCDPISGHTALYWYRQSLGQGLEFLIYFQGNSAPDKSGLPSDRFSAERTGGSVSTLTIQRTQQEDSAVYLCASSLKGPTGDEQFFGPGTRLTVL.

The chain is built from TRBV10-1 and TRBJ2-7; D perhaps matches TRBD1 (6 bases). Germline V lookup: CDR1 WNHNN, CDR2 SYGVQD (reference sequence). The CDR3 covers 14 residues. Trimming took off 5 bases at V and 6 bases at J, with 17 bases between the two ends. The CDR3 sequence is CASSPDRALSEQYF. Written as DNA, the CDR3 is TGCGCCAGCAGTCCGGACAGAGCCCTCAGCGAGCAGTACTTC.

V is TRBV2 and J is TRBJ1-5; D is possibly TRBD1 (5 bases). The CDR3 loop spans 15 amino acids. Trimming shortened V by 3 bases and J by 0 bases, and 9 bases separated the two germline ends. The germline V gene has CDR1 SNHLY and CDR2 FYNNEI. CDR3 DNA: TGTGCCAGCAGTGAGGAGGGGAATAGCAATCAGCCCCAGCATTTT. It yields the protein CASSEEGNSNQPQHF.

The chain carries TRBV5-1 and TRBJ2-5, with 8 nucleotides matching TRBD2. The CDR3 totals 15 residues. Trimming took 4 bases from V and 5 from J; bases not matched to a gene: 10. Per the germline V gene, CDR1 is SGHRS and CDR2 is YFSETQ. CDR3 amino acids: CASSDRRGARETQYF. As DNA, the CDR3 is TGCGCCAGCAGCGACCGGCGGGGGGCGAGGGAGACCCAGTACTTC.

The chain combines TRBV18 with TRBJ2-1; D unclear. Trimming took off 0 bases at V and 0 bases at J, with 12 bases between the two ends. The CDR3 runs to 17 residues. Germline CDR1 and CDR2: KGHSH and LQKENI. CDR3 region: CASSPPNRISSYNEQFF. The CDR3, as DNA: TGTGCCAGCTCACCACCGAACAGAATCAGCTCCTACAATGAGCAGTTCTTC.

This chain links TRBV5-5 with TRBJ1-2; the D gene is possibly TRBD1 (5 bases). The CDR3 is 15 residues long. V lost 2 bases, J lost 4 bases, and 15 bases lay in between. The V gene's germline CDR1 is SGHKS and CDR2 YYEKEE (reference sequence). The CDR3 DNA sequence: TGTGCCAGCAGCTTAGGTCCCAGGGAAATCTATGGCTACACCTTC. Its protein is CASSLGPREIYGYTF.

The chain combines TRBV30 with TRBJ1-5; 7 bases match TRBD1. V shed 7 bases, J shed 3 bases, and the junction held 12 bases outside the gene matches. The V gene's germline CDR1 is GTSNPN and CDR2 SVGIG (reference sequence). This CDR3 is 15 amino acids long. CDR3 coding DNA: TGTGCCTACGAAACAGGGGCCTTATTCAATCAGCCCCAGCATTTT. This codes for CAYETGALFNQPQHF.

J is TRBJ2-3 and V is TRBV10-3, with D possibly being TRBD2 (6 bases). Germline CDR1 ENHRY, CDR2 SYGVKD. The length of the CDR3 is 14 residues. Trimming shortened V by 11 bases and J by 2 bases, and 17 bases separated the two germline ends. The CDR3 nucleotides are TGTGCCTCCCGGCGGGACTTTTCCACAGATACGCAGTATTTT. It specifies CASRRDFSTDTQYF.

This chain connects TRBV6-1 to TRBJ1-2; D call uncertain. Trimming took off 0 bases at V and 8 bases at J, with 13 bases between the two ends. The germline CDR1 and CDR2 sequences are MNHNS and SASEGT. This CDR3 region has 14 residues. The CDR3: CASSEAALPWGYTF. The CDR3 DNA follows: TGTGCCAGCAGTGAAGCTGCCCTTCCTTGGGGCTACACCTTC.

The V and J genes are TRBV18 and TRBJ2-1, with TRBD1 identical over 11 bases. Unmatched junction bases numbered 7, after V lost 3 bases and J lost 0 bases. CDR3 length equals 18 residues. Germline V gene lookup returns CDR1 KGHSH and CDR2 LQKENI. The CDR3 bases are TGTGCCAGCTCACCTTTTGCCGGGACAGGGGGCTCCTACAATGAGCAGTTCTTC. It encodes CASSPFAGTGGSYNEQFF. The full variable domain, in which reference TRBV18 and TRBJ2-1 provide the parts outside the CDR3, is NAGVMQNPRHLVRRRGQEARLRCSPMKGHSHVYWYRQLPEEGLKFMVYLQKENIIDESGMPKERFSAEFPKEGPSILRIQQVVRGDSAAYFCASSPFAGTGGSYNEQFFGPGTRLTVL.